These 9 T cell receptor beta chains share one sample of origin, sequenced in a study of CD8+CD57+ T cells in acquired aplastic anemia. TCR beta VDJ and CDR3 profiles were obtained from a genomic DNA template. TCRdb analysed the reads with MiXCR anew, one entry per CDR3 protein. The table shows around 200,000 distinct CDR3 sequences, with around 50% occurring only once. Before being chosen for sequencing, patients had shown CD8+CD57+ cell expansion by flow cytometry. The sample consisted of sorted CD4+, CD8+, or CD8+CD57+ T cells (not recorded which) from PBMCs. Receptor source: a human donor with aplastic anemia.

There are many counts of this clonotype. The V call is TRBV6-6, the J call TRBJ2-7; 8 bases are shared with TRBD1. The CDR3 is 15 amino acids. Germline V gene sequence: CDR1 MNHNY, CDR2 SVGAGI (reference sequence). Germline trimming cut 0 bases from V and 7 bases from J; bases unmatched to any gene: 8. The CDR3 region is CASSYSGQARREQYF. Written as DNA, the CDR3 is TGTGCCAGCAGTTACTCGGGACAGGCAAGGCGGGAGCAGTACTTC.

This chain joins TRBV10-3 and TRBJ1-2, with 9 bases aligning to TRBD1. Unmatched junction bases numbered 4, after V lost 3 bases and J lost 8 bases. The CDR3 contains 13 residues. Germline assignment: CDR1 ENHRY and CDR2 SYGVKD. The CDR3 DNA sequence: TGTGCCATCAGTGAACAAGACAGGGGGGGCTACACCTTC. This sequence encodes CAISEQDRGGYTF.

This clonotype came up once. This sequence joins TRBV7-2 and TRBJ2-7; no clear D. Trimming left V 3 bases short and J 4 bases short, with 13 bases between. The CDR3 contains 14 residues. CDR1 is SGHTA, CDR2 FQGNSA, per germline. CDR3 in amino acids: CASSFRAGEYEQYF. CDR3 in DNA: TGTGCCAGCAGCTTCCGGGCAGGAGAGTACGAGCAGTACTTC.

For this clonotype: One end of the junction does not line up with germline, which may come from a read error. The V call is TRBV19, the J call TRBJ2-7, with a weak D call TRBD2 (5 bases). CDR3 length: 13 residues. Germline loops: CDR1 LNHDA, CDR2 SQIVND (reference sequence). This chain's CDR3 is CASGIEGRYEQYF. CDR3 DNA sequence: TGTGCCAGTGGTATAGAGGGCCGGTACGAGCAGTACTTC.

The CDR3 here is CATSDAGGSTDTQYF. The CDR3, as DNA: TGTGCCACCAGTGACGCGGGGGGCTCCACAGATACGCAGTATTTT. The rearrangement links TRBV24-1 to TRBJ2-3; 8 nucleotides agree with TRBD2. The CDR3 consists of 15 residues. CDR1 and CDR2 (germline): KGHDR, SFDVKD. The V gene end was trimmed by 4 bases and the J gene end by 2 bases; junction bases not matched to a gene: 4.

This clonotype showed up many times. The V and J genes are TRBV6-4 and TRBJ2-3; D not certain. V gave up 4 bases and J gave up 1 base, with 6 bases separating them. This CDR3 is built from 13 residues. Germline values: CDR1 MRHNA, CDR2 SNTAGT. Here the CDR3 reads CASSAKGTDTQYF. The DNA for the CDR3 is TGTGCCAGCAGTGCGAAAGGCACAGATACGCAGTATTTT.

At least ten counts were recorded for this clonotype. V is TRBV29-1 and J is TRBJ2-1; no reliable D call. Germline CDR1 SQVTM, CDR2 ANQGSEA. The CDR3 extends over 15 amino acids. Trimming left V 3 bases short and J 5 bases short, with 17 bases between. The CDR3 loop reads CSVDRGSQTHNEQFF. Written as DNA, the CDR3 is TGCAGCGTTGATCGTGGTTCTCAAACGCACAATGAGCAGTTCTTC.

This clonotype came up many times. This chain links TRBV11-2 with TRBJ1-3, with unresolved D. V dropped 2 bases and J dropped 0 bases, with 5 bases sitting between them. CDR1 is SGHAT, CDR2 FQNNGV, per germline. The CDR3 consists of 14 residues. CDR3 loop: CASSLTASGNTIYF. CDR3 bases: TGTGCCAGCAGCTTAACAGCCTCTGGAAACACCATATATTTT. The complete variable domain, with remaining parts taken from reference TRBV11-2 and TRBJ1-3, reads EAGVAQSPRYKIIEKRQSVAFWCNPISGHATLYWYQQILGQGPKLLIQFQNNGVVDDSQLPKDRFSAERLKGVDSTLKIQPAKLEDSAVYLCASSLTASGNTIYFGEGSWLTVV.

This clonotype was counted many times. CDR3 in amino acids: CASSPPGTVNTEAFF. DNA of the CDR3: TGTGCCAGCAGCCCACCGGGGACAGTGAACACTGAAGCTTTCTTT. The chain joins TRBV6-5 to TRBJ1-1, with 7 bases that match TRBD1. This CDR3 region has 15 residues. After removal of 6 bases from V and 0 bases from J, the junction contained 7 bases not matched to a gene. Germline CDR1 MNHEY, CDR2 SVGAGI.